Shown below are 10 T cell receptor beta chains from a single sample sequenced in a study of metastatic and nonmetastatic thyroid tumors (dated by TCRdb to about 2020). Libraries were built with PCR. The instrument given in TCRdb is Illumina HiSeq 4000. Using fastp trimming at Q25 and MiXCR clonotype assembly, TCRdb reanalyzed the public sequencing data and kept in-frame beta chains. The sample table contains roughly 40,000 clones; only one count was recorded for 9% to 13% of them. The ten largest clones add up to approximately 8.8% of the sample. No patient had received any treatment before thyroid surgery. Material for sequencing was blood. The receptors originated from a male donor with papillary thyroid cancer or a benign thyroid nodule (not recorded which). Some clones in this sample may be carry-over from other donors' samples.

To note about this clone: Possible read error: a much larger clone is one base away. The V gene is TRBV19, the J gene TRBJ1-4, with TRBD1 identical over 7 bases. Germline CDR1 reads LNHDA; CDR2 reads SQIVND (reference sequence). This CDR3 contains 13 residues. J was trimmed by 10 bases and V by 9 bases; bases with no gene match: 11. The CDR3 loop reads CASSLHRGGKLFF. Written as DNA, the CDR3 is TGTGCCAGCAGCCTCCACAGGGGAGGAAAACTGTTTTTT. The variable domain in full, completed from reference TRBV19 and TRBJ1-4, reads DGGITQSPKYLFRKEGQNVTLSCEQNLNHDAMYWYRQDPGQGLRLIYYSQIVNDFQKGDIAEGYSVSREKKESFPLTVTSAQKNPTAFYLCASSLHRGGKLFFGSGTQLSVL.

Written as DNA, the CDR3 is TGTGCCAGCAGTCCACTCTATGGGACAGGCGACCCCTCTGGGGCCAACGTCCTGACTTTC. Protein product: CASSPLYGTGDPSGANVLTF. The chain has TRBV28 and TRBJ2-6; TRBD1 agrees at 8 bases. The junction had 15 bases not matched to a gene; V was cut back by 5 bases and J by 0 bases. The CDR3 covers 20 residues. Germline loops: CDR1 MDHEN, CDR2 SYDVKM.

This clone was detected many times. This chain's CDR3 is CASSQEVRRHEKLFF. CDR3 in DNA: TGTGCCAGCAGCCAAGAAGTTCGGCGGCACGAAAAACTGTTTTTT. The chain recombines TRBV4-2 with TRBJ1-4, with D uncertain. Trimming took 0 bases from V and 8 from J, leaving 13 bases between them. The germline gives CDR1 LGHNA, CDR2 YNFKEQ. The CDR3 consists of 15 residues.

This clone was observed at least ten times. The chain joins TRBV7-9 to TRBJ2-7; possible D gene TRBD2, 5 bases. Germline loops: CDR1 SEHNR, CDR2 FQNEAQ (reference sequence). V was clipped by 5 bases and J by 7 bases, with 15 bases between them. The CDR3 has 13 residues. In DNA form, the CDR3 reads TGTGCCAGCAGCGACGAGGGTTTTGGGGAGCAGTACTTC. Protein: CASSDEGFGEQYF.

This clone was seen many times. The chain uses TRBV15 and TRBJ2-5, with D possibly TRBD1 on 7 matching bases. Trimming stripped 0 bases from V and 4 bases from J, with 15 bases between. The CDR3 extends over 16 amino acids. Germline V gives CDR1 LNHNV, CDR2 YYDKDF (reference sequence). As DNA, the CDR3 is TGTGCCACCAGCAGAGACCTGGGCCAGGGGGGAGAGACCCAGTACTTC. Encoded protein: CATSRDLGQGGETQYF.

This clone has at least ten counts. The genes are TRBV10-2 and TRBJ2-7; 7 nucleotides match TRBD1. Germline V lookup: CDR1 WSHSY, CDR2 SAAADI. There are 14 residues in the CDR3. V lost 3 bases, J lost 5 bases, and 7 bases stayed unmatched. CDR3 residues: CASSDPGQTNEQYF. Here the CDR3 DNA reads TGCGCCAGCAGTGACCCGGGACAGACGAACGAGCAGTACTTC.

This clone appeared a single time. Given a much more abundant clone one base away, this may be a read error. As DNA, the CDR3 is TGTGCCAGCAGCGTAAAGAGTGGGACATGGGGAAATGAGCAGTTCTTC. Protein: CASSVKSGTWGNEQFF. The genes are TRBV9 and TRBJ2-1, with TRBD1 as a possible D gene (6 bases). V lost 1 base and J 7 bases, leaving 18 bases between the germline ends. The germline gives CDR1 SGDLS, CDR2 YYNGEE. The CDR3 covers 16 residues. Supplemented by reference TRBV9 and TRBJ2-1, the full variable domain reads DSGVTQTPKHLITATGQRVTLRCSPRSGDLSVYWYQQSLDQGLQFLIQYYNGEERAKGNILERFSAQQFPDLHSELNLSSLELGDSALYFCASSVKSGTWGNEQFFGPGTRLTVL.

This clone was observed a handful of times. A much larger clone sits a single nucleotide away, making a read error possible. A read error is likely, as this CDR3 ends without the conserved phenylalanine or tryptophan. V gene TRBV12-3 or TRBV12-4 combines with J gene TRBJ1-1, with 7 positions matching TRBD1. The CDR3 runs to 17 residues. The V and J ends lost 5 bases and 2 bases, in that order; junction bases with no gene match: 14. CDR3 region: CASSTMEGAVGNTEAFS. In DNA, the CDR3 is TGTGCCAGCAGTACTATGGAGGGGGCCGTAGGTAACACTGAAGCTTTCTCT.

Comments on this clone: Given a much more abundant clone one base away, this may be a read error. This chain links TRBV20-1 with TRBJ2-4, with 7 bases aligning to TRBD1. V dropped 1 base and J dropped 7; count of bases not matched to a gene: 7. The germline V gene encodes CDR1 DFQATT and CDR2 SNEGSKA (reference sequence). The CDR3 totals 14 residues. The CDR3 DNA reads as TGCAGTGCTAGAGCCCCGGACAGGTTGAACATTCAGTACTTC. This codes for CSARAPDRLNIQYF.

This clone was recorded at least ten times. A much larger clone differs from this one at a single base, so this may be a read error. In the same sample, other DNA sequences code for this CDR3. The chain has TRBV6-1 and TRBJ2-7, with D possibly matching TRBD2 (5 bases). Trimming pared 5 bases from V and 1 base from J, leaving 21 bases between. The CDR3 is 17 residues long. Germline V gene lookup returns CDR1 MNHNS and CDR2 SASEGT. The CDR3 DNA reads TGTGCCAGCAGTCGCAATATGCCCCGGGGTGTTTCCTACGAGCAGTACTTC. Protein product: CASSRNMPRGVSYEQYF.